The subject of this entry is one TCR beta chain. The antigen is not known. The sample comes from a study of shared clonotypes between healthy human individuals. The study, taken as a whole, reports: What naive subsets generally showed was a larger estimated richness than memory subsets showed.

Losses at the gene ends were 2 bases for V and 0 bases for J; bases not matched to a gene: 6. This CDR3 comprises 17 residues. Germline CDR1 reads LGHNA; CDR2 reads YNFKEQ. The table came from immunoSEQ multiplex PCR; TCRdb's copy has only in-frame clones and leaves some out. The table records about 2.3 million clones, 90% to 95% of them present only once. The J gene is TRBJ2-4, the V gene TRBV4-2; 8 positions match TRBD2. The material sequenced was naive CD4+ T cells from PBMCs. Indicated subset: CD45RA+ positively selected. This sequence originates from a man between 18 and 29 years old in good health. Some clones in this sample may be carry-over from other donors' samples. The CDR3 loop is CASSQTTGGLAKNIQYF. In nucleotides, the CDR3 is TGTGCCAGCAGCCAAACTACGGGAGGGCTAGCCAAAAACATTCAGTACTTC.